These 29 T cell receptor beta chains were sequenced from one sample in a study of blood T cell repertoires in COVID-19. Generated by immunoSEQ multiplex PCR, the TCRdb table keeps only in-frame clones and is missing some. The sample shows 70,000 to 75,000 clones, about four fifths of them seen only once. The sequenced material came from peripheral blood. Source of these receptors: a woman aged 70-85 years with acute or convalescent COVID-19.

This rearrangement joins TRBV28 to TRBJ1-6; D is possibly TRBD1 (5 bases). The CDR3 spans 16 residues. Deletions cut 6 bases from V and 7 bases from J, with 19 bases between. CDR1 and CDR2 from the germline V gene are MDHEN and SYDVKM. The CDR3 DNA reads TGTGCCAGCAGGGCCACGGGGGTCCGGGAAAATTCACCCCTCCACTTT. This translates into CASRATGVRENSPLHF.

The chain joins TRBV5-4 to TRBJ2-5; 10 nucleotides match TRBD1. V shed 3 bases and J 2 bases; nucleotides not matched to a gene: 1. Looked up from germline, CDR1 is SGHNT and CDR2 is YYREEE (reference sequence). The CDR3 sequence is 14 residues long. CDR3 protein: CASSSGQGQETQYF. Here the CDR3 DNA reads TGTGCCAGCAGCTCGGGACAGGGGCAAGAGACCCAGTACTTC.

This clone was seen a single time. This sequence joins TRBV7-9 and TRBJ1-2; D not certain. CDR1 and CDR2 from the germline V gene are SEHNR and FQNEAQ (reference sequence). CDR3 size: 14 residues. V lost 4 bases to trimming and J lost 8 bases, with 17 bases between them. The CDR3 is CASSYTEDARGYTF. The CDR3 DNA reads as TGTGCCAGCAGCTATACGGAAGATGCGAGGGGCTACACCTTC.

This chain joins TRBV18 and TRBJ2-4; TRBD2 matches 7 bases. Trimming at V came to 0 bases and at J to 3 bases, leaving 5 bases not matched to a gene. CDR1 KGHSH and CDR2 LQKENI come from the germline V gene. The CDR3 runs to 16 residues. The CDR3 DNA reads as TGTGCCAGCTCACCACCGCGGGAGTCGGTCAAAAACATTCAGTACTTC. Translated: CASSPPRESVKNIQYF.

V usage is TRBV7-9 and J usage is TRBJ2-1; 12 bases line up with TRBD2. Germline V CDR1 and CDR2: SEHNR, FQNEAQ (reference sequence). The J segment lost 8 bases and the V segment lost 3 bases, leaving 11 bases of the junction unmatched. The CDR3 extends over 17 amino acids. In DNA form, the CDR3 reads TGTGCCAGCAGCTTTCCACGACTAGCGGGAGAATACGATGAGCAGTTCTTC. This sequence encodes CASSFPRLAGEYDEQFF.

The V gene is TRBV11-3, the J gene TRBJ2-1; 10 bases are shared with TRBD2. CDR1 and CDR2 from the germline V gene are SGHNT and YENEEA. The CDR3 covers 14 residues. After removal of 3 bases from V and 9 bases from J, the junction contained 5 bases not matched to a gene. The CDR3 reads CASSLLAGATEQFF. DNA of the CDR3: TGTGCCAGCAGCTTGCTAGCGGGAGCAACTGAGCAGTTCTTC. Complete variable domain (other parts from reference TRBV11-3 and TRBJ2-1): EAGVVQSPRYKIIEKKQPVAFWCNPISGHNTLYWYLQNLGQGPELLIRYENEEAVDDSQLPKDRFSAERLKGVDSTLKIQPAELGDSAVYLCASSLLAGATEQFFGPGTRLTVL.

J is TRBJ1-3 and V is TRBV5-1; 9 bases are shared with TRBD1. Germline V gives CDR1 SGHRS, CDR2 YFSETQ. The V and J ends lost 2 bases and 4 bases, in that order; junction bases with no gene match: 1. This CDR3 is built from 14 residues. The CDR3 loop is CASSFGQGGNTIYF. The CDR3 bases are TGCGCCAGCAGCTTCGGACAGGGGGGAAACACCATATATTTT.

The gene calls are TRBV27 and TRBJ1-5; a weak D match, TRBD1 (6 bases). Germline-derived CDR1 and CDR2 are MNHEY and SMNVEV (reference sequence). With 6 bases removed from V and 0 bases from J, the gap between germline ends came to 12 bases. The CDR3 consists of 15 residues. The CDR3 nucleotides are TGTGCCAGCAGAAGTGGACAGTTTAGCAATCAGCCCCAGCATTTT. This translates into CASRSGQFSNQPQHF.

V and J are TRBV4-1 and TRBJ2-7, with TRBD2 identical over 10 bases. Germline-derived CDR1 and CDR2 are MGHRA and YSYEKL. V lost 11 bases, J lost 6 bases, and 7 bases stayed unmatched. The CDR3 runs 12 residues. The CDR3 bases are TGCGCCGCGGGGCTAGCGGGAGCCGAGCAGTACTTC. It encodes CAAGLAGAEQYF.

V usage is TRBV7-8 and J usage is TRBJ1-3, with D possibly matching TRBD1 (5 bases). The CDR3 is made up of 16 amino acids. The germline V gene encodes CDR1 SGHVS and CDR2 FQNEAQ. Trimming took off 5 bases at V and 0 bases at J, with 14 bases between the two ends. The CDR3 sequence is CASSPRGGASGNTIYF. For the CDR3, the DNA is TGTGCCAGCAGCCCGCGGGGGGGTGCCTCTGGAAACACCATATATTTT.

The V and J genes are TRBV12-5 and TRBJ1-2, with D maybe TRBD1 (5 bases). This CDR3 contains 13 residues. Trimming removed 6 bases from V and 8 bases from J, with 16 bases in between. Germline-derived CDR1 and CDR2 are LGHNT and FRNRAP. Written as DNA, the CDR3 is TGTGCTAGTGGCTGGGGGGAGATCGGGGGCTACACCTTC. Protein product: CASGWGEIGGYTF. The variable domain in full, with the rest retrieved from reference TRBV12-5 and TRBJ1-2, is DARVTQTPRHKVTEMGQEVTMRCQPILGHNTVFWYRQTMMQGLELLAYFRNRAPLDDSGMPKDRFSAEMPDATLATLKIQPSEPRDSAVYFCASGWGEIGGYTFGSGTRLTVV.

This clone was counted a single time. The V and J genes are TRBV19 and TRBJ1-5; tentatively, D is TRBD1 (6 bases). Germline V gives CDR1 LNHDA, CDR2 SQIVND (reference sequence). V dropped 6 bases and J dropped 6 bases, with 9 bases sitting between them. The CDR3 has 12 amino acids. CDR3 nucleotides: TGTGCCAGTAGGGACAGTTCTCAGCCCCAGCATTTT. This gives the protein CASRDSSQPQHF.

The chain joins TRBV28 to TRBJ1-6, with 8 bases fitting TRBD1. The CDR3 length is 16 residues. Germline V gene sequence: CDR1 MDHEN, CDR2 SYDVKM. J gave up 7 bases and V 3 bases, and 8 bases lay outside the gene matches. This CDR3 reads CASSLGQGANNSPLHF. The CDR3 nucleotides are TGTGCCAGCAGTTTGGGGCAGGGGGCGAACAATTCACCCCTCCACTTT.

The V and J genes are TRBV7-3 and TRBJ2-1; 7 nucleotides agree with TRBD1. The V segment lost 4 bases and the J segment 4 bases; nucleotides outside the gene matches: 1. This CDR3 has 13 residues. In germline, CDR1 is SGHTA, CDR2 FQGTGA. In nucleotides, the CDR3 is TGTGCCAGCAGCTCACAGGGGTACAATGAGCAGTTCTTC. It encodes CASSSQGYNEQFF. Variable domain in full (rest from reference TRBV7-3 and TRBJ2-1): GAGVSQTPSNKVTEKGKYVELRCDPISGHTALYWYRQSLGQGPEFLIYFQGTGAADDSGLPNDRFFAVRPEGSVSTLKIQRTERGDSAVYLCASSSQGYNEQFFGPGTRLTVL.

In this sample, this clone turned up a few times. The chain employs TRBV18 and TRBJ2-7; 7 bases are shared with TRBD2. J lost 6 bases, V lost 6 bases, and 2 bases had no gene match. The germline V gene has CDR1 KGHSH and CDR2 LQKENI. The CDR3 consists of 11 residues. The CDR3 bases are TGTGCCAGCTCGGGGGGGTTCGAGCAGTACTTC. Residues: CASSGGFEQYF. The full variable domain, with the rest looked up from reference TRBV18 and TRBJ2-7, is NAGVMQNPRHLVRRRGQEARLRCSPMKGHSHVYWYRQLPEEGLKFMVYLQKENIIDESGMPKERFSAEFPKEGPSILRIQQVVRGDSAAYFCASSGGFEQYFGPGTRLTVT.

The rearrangement links TRBV29-1 to TRBJ2-5; TRBD1 aligns across 10 bases. Germline V CDR1 and CDR2: SQVTM, ANQGSEA. The CDR3 totals 14 residues. With 7 bases clipped from V and 1 base from J, the junction kept 6 bases outside the gene matches. CDR3 nucleotide sequence: TGCAGCGGGCGGGACAGGGGTGGCCAAGAGACCCAGTACTTC. Translating gives CSGRDRGGQETQYF.

The chain recombines TRBV10-3 with TRBJ2-1; 7 bases line up with TRBD2. Germline V lookup: CDR1 ENHRY, CDR2 SYGVKD. The CDR3 covers 14 residues. V shed 3 bases and J 6 bases; nucleotides not matched to a gene: 5. The CDR3 here is CAISEAGSRNEQFF. CDR3 sequence (DNA): TGTGCCATCAGTGAAGCGGGGAGTCGCAATGAGCAGTTCTTC.

The V and J genes are TRBV28 and TRBJ1-1; D call uncertain. There are 13 residues in the CDR3. Germline V gives CDR1 MDHEN, CDR2 SYDVKM. Trimming cost V 7 bases and J 1 base, with 10 bases left between them. DNA of the CDR3: TGTGCCAGCAATCCATCCCCGAACACTGAAGCTTTCTTT. It translates to CASNPSPNTEAFF.

V usage is TRBV5-1 and J usage is TRBJ2-3; TRBD2 agrees at 9 bases. Losses at the gene ends were 2 bases for V and 1 base for J; bases not matched to a gene: 8. Germline CDR1 reads SGHRS; CDR2 reads YFSETQ. This CDR3 has 17 residues. The CDR3 region is CASSLNLREGRTDTQYF. In nucleotides, the CDR3 is TGCGCCAGCAGCTTAAACTTGCGGGAGGGCCGCACAGATACGCAGTATTTT.

The chain couples TRBV5-8 to TRBJ2-1; D may be TRBD2 (6 bases). CDR3 size: 14 residues. Germline values: CDR1 SGHTS, CDR2 YDEGEE. The V gene lost 4 bases and the J gene lost 7 bases, with 15 bases spanning the gap. The CDR3, as DNA: TGTGCCAGCAGCCCCGGACTAATTAGAAATGAGCAGTTCTTC. This gives the protein CASSPGLIRNEQFF.

This sequence joins TRBV3-1 (or the pseudogene TRBV3-2) and TRBJ2-6; 9 positions agree with TRBD2. The CDR3 runs 21 residues. Trimming took 4 bases from V and 3 from J; bases not matched to a gene: 19. The germline V gene has CDR1 LGHDT and CDR2 YNNKEL (reference sequence). CDR3 in amino acids: CASSPEVPGLASPFGANVLTF. As DNA, the CDR3 is TGTGCCAGCAGCCCAGAAGTCCCGGGACTAGCATCCCCCTTTGGGGCCAACGTCCTGACTTTC.

The rearrangement joins TRBV14 to TRBJ2-3; 8 positions agree with TRBD1. The J segment lost 3 bases and the V segment lost 0 bases, leaving 5 bases of the junction unmatched. CDR3 length: 16 residues. Germline V gives CDR1 SGHDN, CDR2 FVKESK. The CDR3 DNA reads as TGTGCCAGCAGCCAAGAGGCCAGGGGGCGGACAGATACGCAGTATTTT. It encodes CASSQEARGRTDTQYF.

The chain joins TRBV6-1 to TRBJ2-7; 9 bases are shared with TRBD2. CDR3 length: 15 residues. CDR1 and CDR2 (germline): MNHNS, SASEGT. V lost 5 bases and J lost 1; bases outside the gene matches: 6. The DNA for the CDR3 is TGTGCCAGCAGTCAGACTAGCGGAAAATCCTACGAGCAGTACTTC. This sequence encodes CASSQTSGKSYEQYF.

The chain couples TRBV21-1 to TRBJ2-7; the table calls TRBD2, which could not be checked here. TRBV21-1 is shown as a pseudogene. The CDR3 is 19 amino acids. CDR3 protein: CASSKWGTHSGRSSYEQYF. As DNA, the CDR3 is TGTGCCAGCAGCAAGTGGGGGACTCATAGCGGGAGGAGCTCCTACGAGCAGTACTTC.

Concerning this clone: One base away lies a much larger clone, so this may be a sequencing read error. The rearrangement uses TRBV5-5 and TRBJ2-7; D remains ambiguous. The V gene's germline CDR1 is SGHKS and CDR2 YYEKEE (reference sequence). The CDR3 length is 11 residues. Between the trimmed V and J ends, which lost 5 bases and 2 bases, there was a span of 5 bases. The CDR3 loop reads CASSNTYEQYF. DNA for the CDR3: TGTGCCAGCAGTAACACCTACGAGCAGTACTTC.

This rearrangement joins TRBV7-6 to TRBJ2-6, with 15 positions matching TRBD2. Unmatched junction bases numbered 12, after V lost 2 bases and J lost 4 bases. Germline CDR1 and CDR2: SGHVS and FNYEAQ. The CDR3 consists of 21 residues. The CDR3 here is CASSLRMGTSGRSGGANVLTF. The CDR3 nucleotides are TGTGCCAGCAGCTTAAGGATGGGGACTAGCGGGAGGTCGGGAGGGGCCAACGTCCTGACTTTC. Filled out from reference TRBV7-6 and TRBJ2-6, the complete variable domain reads GAGVSQSPRYKVTKRGQDVALRCDPISGHVSLYWYRQALGQGPEFLTYFNYEAQQDKSGLPNDRFSAERPEGSISTLTIQRTEQRDSAMYRCASSLRMGTSGRSGGANVLTFGAGSRLTVL.

The chain couples TRBV19 to TRBJ1-1; no clear D gene. Germline V gene data show CDR1 as LNHDA and CDR2 as SQIVND (reference sequence). This CDR3 is 15 amino acids long. The ends were cut back, 5 bases at V and 4 bases at J, with 17 bases in the middle. CDR3: CASSAKSQVGTEAFF. CDR3 sequence (DNA): TGTGCCAGTAGTGCGAAATCCCAGGTGGGCACTGAAGCTTTCTTT.

This chain links TRBV21-1 with TRBJ1-5. TRBV21-1 is listed as a pseudogene. This CDR3 comprises 16 residues. The CDR3 spells CASSKGGGAGNQPQHF. In nucleotides, the CDR3 is TGTGCCAGCAGCAAAGGGGGCGGGGCTGGCAATCAGCCCCAGCATTTT.

V usage is TRBV5-4 and J usage is TRBJ2-1; the D gene is possibly TRBD1 (6 bases). The V and J ends lost 0 bases and 0 bases respectively, with 13 bases between them. Germline V CDR1 and CDR2: SGHNT, YYREEE (reference sequence). This CDR3 comprises 17 residues. DNA for the CDR3: TGTGCCAGCAGCTTGGGGGGGACACCAAGCTCCTACAATGAGCAGTTCTTC. Amino acid sequence: CASSLGGTPSSYNEQFF.